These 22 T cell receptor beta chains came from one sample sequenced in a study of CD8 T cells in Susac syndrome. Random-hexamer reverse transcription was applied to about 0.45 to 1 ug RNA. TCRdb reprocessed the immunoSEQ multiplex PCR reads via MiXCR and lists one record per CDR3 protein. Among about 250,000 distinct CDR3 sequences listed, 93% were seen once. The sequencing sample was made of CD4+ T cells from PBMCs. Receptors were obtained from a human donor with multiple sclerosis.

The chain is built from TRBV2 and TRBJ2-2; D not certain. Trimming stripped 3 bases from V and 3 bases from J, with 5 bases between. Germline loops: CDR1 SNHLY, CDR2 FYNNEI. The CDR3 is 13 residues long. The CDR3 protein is CASSDRHTGELFF. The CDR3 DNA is TGTGCCAGCAGTGATAGACACACCGGGGAGCTGTTTTTT. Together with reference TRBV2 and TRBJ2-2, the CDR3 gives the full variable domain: EPEVTQTPSHQVTQMGQEVILRCVPISNHLYFYWYRQILGQKVEFLVSFYNNEISEKSEIFDDQFSVERPDGSNFTLKIRSTKLEDSAMYFCASSDRHTGELFFGEGSRLTVL.

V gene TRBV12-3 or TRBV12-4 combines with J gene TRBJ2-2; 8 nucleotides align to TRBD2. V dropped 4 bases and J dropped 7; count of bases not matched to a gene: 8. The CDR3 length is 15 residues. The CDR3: CASSSGTSAGGELFF. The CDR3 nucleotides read TGTGCCAGCAGTTCCGGGACTAGTGCCGGCGGGGAGCTGTTTTTT.

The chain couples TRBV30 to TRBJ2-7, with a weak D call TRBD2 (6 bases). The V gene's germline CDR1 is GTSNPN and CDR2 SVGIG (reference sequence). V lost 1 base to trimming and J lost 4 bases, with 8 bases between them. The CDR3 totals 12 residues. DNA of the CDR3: TGTGCCTGGAGTGGCGGGACGTACGAGCAGTACTTC. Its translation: CAWSGGTYEQYF. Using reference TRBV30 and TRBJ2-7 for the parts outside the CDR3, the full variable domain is SQTIHQWPATLVQPVGSPLSLECTVEGTSNPNLYWYRQAAGRGLQLLFYSVGIGQISSEVPQNLSASRPQDRQFILSSKKLLLSDSGFYLCAWSGGTYEQYFGPGTRLTVT.

CDR3 in DNA: TGCGCCAGCAGCTTAGCGGGAGGGGCCACCGGGGAGCTGTTTTTT. Amino acid sequence: CASSLAGGATGELFF. The rearrangement uses TRBV4-1 and TRBJ2-2; 11 bases agree with TRBD2. This CDR3 has 15 amino acids. V lost 5 bases to trimming and J lost 4 bases; unmatched junction nucleotides: 3. CDR1 and CDR2 (germline): MGHRA, YSYEKL.

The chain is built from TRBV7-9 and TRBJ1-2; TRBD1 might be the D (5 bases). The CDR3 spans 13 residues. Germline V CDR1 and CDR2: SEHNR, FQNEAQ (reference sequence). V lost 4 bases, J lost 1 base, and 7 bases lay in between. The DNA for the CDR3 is TGTGCCAGCAGCTCGACAGATAACTATGGCTACACCTTC. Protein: CASSSTDNYGYTF.

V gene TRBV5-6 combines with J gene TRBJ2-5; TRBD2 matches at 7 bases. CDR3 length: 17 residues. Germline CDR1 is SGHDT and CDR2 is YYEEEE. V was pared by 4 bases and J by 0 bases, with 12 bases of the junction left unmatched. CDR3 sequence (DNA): TGTGCCAGCAGCGCCGACCCCGATCGGGAGGACCAAGAGACCCAGTACTTC. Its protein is CASSADPDREDQETQYF.

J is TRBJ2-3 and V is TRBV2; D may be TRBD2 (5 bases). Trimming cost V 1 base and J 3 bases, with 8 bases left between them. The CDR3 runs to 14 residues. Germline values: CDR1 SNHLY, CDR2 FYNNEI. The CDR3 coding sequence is TGTGCCAGCAGTGAAGGGACTGCTACAGATACGCAGTATTTT. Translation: CASSEGTATDTQYF. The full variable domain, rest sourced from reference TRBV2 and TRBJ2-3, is EPEVTQTPSHQVTQMGQEVILRCVPISNHLYFYWYRQILGQKVEFLVSFYNNEISEKSEIFDDQFSVERPDGSNFTLKIRSTKLEDSAMYFCASSEGTATDTQYFGPGTRLTVL.

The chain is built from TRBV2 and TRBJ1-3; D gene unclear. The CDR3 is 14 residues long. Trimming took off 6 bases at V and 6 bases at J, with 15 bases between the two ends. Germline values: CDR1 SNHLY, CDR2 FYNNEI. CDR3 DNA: TGTGCCAGCAGACCCGGCAGCGCCGAAAACACCATATATTTT. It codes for CASRPGSAENTIYF.

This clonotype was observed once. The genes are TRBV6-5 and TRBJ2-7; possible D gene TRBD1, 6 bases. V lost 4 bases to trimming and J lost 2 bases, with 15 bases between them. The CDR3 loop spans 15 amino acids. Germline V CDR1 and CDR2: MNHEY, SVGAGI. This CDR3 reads CASSSASTGPYEQYV. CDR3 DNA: TGTGCCAGCAGTTCCGCCTCCACAGGGCCCTACGAGCAGTACGTC.

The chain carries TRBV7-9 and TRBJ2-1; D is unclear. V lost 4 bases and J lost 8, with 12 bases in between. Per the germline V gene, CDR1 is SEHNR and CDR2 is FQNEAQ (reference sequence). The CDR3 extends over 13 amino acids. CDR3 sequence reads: CASSSYWADEQFF. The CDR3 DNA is TGTGCCAGCAGCTCCTACTGGGCAGATGAGCAGTTCTTC.

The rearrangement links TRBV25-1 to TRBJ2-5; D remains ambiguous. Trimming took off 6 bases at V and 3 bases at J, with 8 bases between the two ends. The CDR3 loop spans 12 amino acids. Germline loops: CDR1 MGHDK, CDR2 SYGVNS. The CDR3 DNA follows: TGTGCCAGCAGAAGGAACGAAGAGACCCAGTACTTC. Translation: CASRRNEETQYF.

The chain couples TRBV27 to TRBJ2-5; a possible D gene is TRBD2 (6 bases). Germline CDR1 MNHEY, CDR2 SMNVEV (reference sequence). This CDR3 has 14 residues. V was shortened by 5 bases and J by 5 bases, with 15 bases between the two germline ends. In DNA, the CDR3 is TGTGCCAGCAGTCGTTTGGGAGGCGGGGAGACCCAGTACTTC. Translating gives CASSRLGGGETQYF.

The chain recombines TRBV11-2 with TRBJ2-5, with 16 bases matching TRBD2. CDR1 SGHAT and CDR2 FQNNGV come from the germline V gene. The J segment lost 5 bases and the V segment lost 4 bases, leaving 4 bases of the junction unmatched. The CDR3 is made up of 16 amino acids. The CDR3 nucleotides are TGTGCCAGCAGCTGGGGACTAGCGGGAGGGGGGGAGACCCAGTACTTC. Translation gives CASSWGLAGGGETQYF.

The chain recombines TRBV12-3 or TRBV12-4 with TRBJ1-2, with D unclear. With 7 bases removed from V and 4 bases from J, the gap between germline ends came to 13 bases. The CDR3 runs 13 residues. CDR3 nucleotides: TGTGCCAGCACCCCTAGACGGGGCTATGGCTACACCTTC. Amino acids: CASTPRRGYGYTF.

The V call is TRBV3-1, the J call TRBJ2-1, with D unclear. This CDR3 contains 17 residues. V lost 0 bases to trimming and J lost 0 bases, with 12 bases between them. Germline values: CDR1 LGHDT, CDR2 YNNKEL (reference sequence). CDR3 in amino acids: CASSQDPLASSYNEQFF. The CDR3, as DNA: TGTGCCAGCAGCCAAGATCCCCTTGCCAGCTCCTACAATGAGCAGTTCTTC.

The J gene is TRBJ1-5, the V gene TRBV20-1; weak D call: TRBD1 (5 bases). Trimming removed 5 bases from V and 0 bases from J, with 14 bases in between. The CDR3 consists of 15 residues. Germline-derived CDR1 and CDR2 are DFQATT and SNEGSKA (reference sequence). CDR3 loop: CSAGGYQNSNQPQHF. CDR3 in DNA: TGCAGTGCTGGGGGATACCAAAATAGCAATCAGCCCCAGCATTTT.

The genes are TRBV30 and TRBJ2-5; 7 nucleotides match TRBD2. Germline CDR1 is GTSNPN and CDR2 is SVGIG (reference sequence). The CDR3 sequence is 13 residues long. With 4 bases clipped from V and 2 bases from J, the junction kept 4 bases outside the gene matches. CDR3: CAWITGRQETQYF. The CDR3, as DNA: TGTGCCTGGATTACCGGGAGGCAAGAGACCCAGTACTTC.

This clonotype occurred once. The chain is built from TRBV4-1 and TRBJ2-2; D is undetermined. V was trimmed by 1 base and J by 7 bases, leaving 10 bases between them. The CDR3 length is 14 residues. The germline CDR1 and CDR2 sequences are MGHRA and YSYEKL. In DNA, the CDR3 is TGCGCCAGCAGCCAAGCGTTGAGAGACGGGGAGCTGTTTTTT. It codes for CASSQALRDGELFF.

The CDR3 coding sequence is TGTGCCAGCAGCGCGGGGGGACTAGCGGGGGGGCTTTGGCAGTTCTTC. Encoded protein: CASSAGGLAGGLWQFF. This rearrangement joins TRBV5-6 to TRBJ2-1; 16 bases match TRBD2. V shed 4 bases, J shed 12 bases, and the junction held 10 bases outside the gene matches. The CDR3 runs 16 residues. Per the germline V gene, CDR1 is SGHDT and CDR2 is YYEEEE.

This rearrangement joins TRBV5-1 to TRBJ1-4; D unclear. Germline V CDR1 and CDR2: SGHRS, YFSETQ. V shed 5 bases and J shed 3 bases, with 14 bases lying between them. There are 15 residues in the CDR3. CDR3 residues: CASRNYGTANEKLFF. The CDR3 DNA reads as TGCGCCAGCAGGAATTACGGCACAGCTAATGAAAAACTGTTTTTT. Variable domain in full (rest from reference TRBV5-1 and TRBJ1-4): KAGVTQTPRYLIKTRGQQVTLSCSPISGHRSVSWYQQTPGQGLQFLFEYFSETQRNKGNFPGRFSGRQFSNSRSEMNVSTLELGDSALYLCASRNYGTANEKLFFGSGTQLSVL.

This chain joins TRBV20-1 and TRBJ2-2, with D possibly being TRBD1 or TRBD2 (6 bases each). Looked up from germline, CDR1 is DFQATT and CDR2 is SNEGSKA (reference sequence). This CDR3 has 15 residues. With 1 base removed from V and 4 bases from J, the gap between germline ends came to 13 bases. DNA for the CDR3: TGCAGTGCTAGAGGAACCGGGGGCAGCACCGGGGAGCTGTTTTTT. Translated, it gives CSARGTGGSTGELFF.

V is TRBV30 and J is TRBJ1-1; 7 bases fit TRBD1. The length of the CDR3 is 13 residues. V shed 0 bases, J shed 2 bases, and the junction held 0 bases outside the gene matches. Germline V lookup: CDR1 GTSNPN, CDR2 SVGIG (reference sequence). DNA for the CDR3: TGTGCCTGGAGTGTAGGGGGCAACACTGAAGCTTTCTTT. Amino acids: CAWSVGGNTEAFF. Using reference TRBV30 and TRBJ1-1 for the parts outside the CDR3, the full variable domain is SQTIHQWPATLVQPVGSPLSLECTVEGTSNPNLYWYRQAAGRGLQLLFYSVGIGQISSEVPQNLSASRPQDRQFILSSKKLLLSDSGFYLCAWSVGGNTEAFFGQGTRLTVV.